This T cell receptor (beta chain) comes out of a study of blood T cell repertoires in COVID-19. A few counts support this clone. Some clones are missing from TCRdb's copy, which holds only in-frame ones; the method was immunoSEQ multiplex PCR. Among about 120,000 clones listed, around 76% were seen once. The CDR3 runs to 14 residues. Germline V gene data show CDR1 as MNHNY and CDR2 as SVGAGI (reference sequence). Trimming took 6 bases from V and 2 from J, leaving 14 bases between them. The clonotype originates from a man between 60 and 75 years old with acute or convalescent COVID-19. The gene calls are TRBV6-6 and TRBJ2-7, with D perhaps matching TRBD2 (6 bases). Sequences were obtained from peripheral blood. CDR3 bases: TGTGCCAGCAGACCTCAGGGAGGCGCCTACGAGCAGTACTTC. This encodes CASRPQGGAYEQYF.